This T cell receptor beta chain came from a study of blood T cell repertoires in COVID-19 (dated by TCRdb to 2018 to 2021). For the wider study: The collaborator samples originated in the United States, Italy and Spain and spanned the acute and convalescent phases of COVID-19. Nearly every sample came with metadata listing a de-identified subject ID, COVID-19 status, age in years and sex. The material from the prospective study consisted of cDNA or gDNA derived from T cells, B-cell-depleted T cells, or PBMCs. A freely available public database, intended as a resource for researchers studying the immune response to SARS-CoV-2, is where the repertoires were released. Samples were obtained from the ongoing ImmuneRACE study (first 160 participants) and from over a thousand subjects provided by 6 global collaborators. Subjects who had been exposed to COVID-19, were actively infected with it, or had recovered from it provided the deeply sampled blood TCRbeta repertoires that made up the dataset. Where available, HLA class I and class II types were taken from metadata supplied by the sample provider and were not determined by assay-based typing.

As encoded in the germline V gene, CDR1 is MDHEN while CDR2 is SYDVKM. Its CDR3 holds 13 amino acids, cysteine through phenylalanine. The only DNA kept is the CDR3, 39 bases in frame from the first base. Deletion took 4 bases off V and 4 bases off J, with a span of 9 bases between the germline ends. Study-wide findings and limitations: Clinical and demographic metadata were provided uncurated, with the amount varying by source and participant.

The immunoSEQ Assay, a bias-controlled multiplex PCR, was used to amplify TCRbeta CDR3 regions from genomic DNA. On the study's bioinformatics: Nucleated cell counts per sample were estimated from amplification of reference gene primers within the assay. To quantify the absolute abundance of each unique TCRbeta CDR3 rearrangement, sequence reads were collapsed and filtered. For each sample, productive Simpson clonality was calculated as the square root of Simpson's diversity index over productive rearrangements. TCRdb took over this immuneACCESS table, retaining in-frame rearrangements with V and J assigned. Such tables are incomplete; in checked studies, under half of the missing clones stem from an unresolved V gene, and the remainder is unexplained. The DNA was the basis for D and trimming; V, J and clone size are from that table. This sample lists some 150,000 clones; approximately 81% were detected once. The ten largest make up 35% to 45% of the sample.

Collaborating institutions collected whole blood in K2EDTA tubes following their own protocols. For TCRbeta analysis, collaborator samples were shipped as frozen whole blood, as isolated PBMCs, or as DNA extracted from either sample type. As to this clone: Its specific antigen is unknown. The sample holds no much larger clone one base away, and base qualities are not on file.

This TCR was sampled from a human donor in a cohort sampled during active COVID-19. Material: peripheral blood. The sequence joins TRBV28 to TRBJ2-3; the best D guess is TRBD2, with 6 bases matching. CDR3 reads: CASSWGVPDTQYF. The DNA reads as follows: TGTGCCAGCAGTTGGGGGGTGCCAGATACGCAGTATTTT.